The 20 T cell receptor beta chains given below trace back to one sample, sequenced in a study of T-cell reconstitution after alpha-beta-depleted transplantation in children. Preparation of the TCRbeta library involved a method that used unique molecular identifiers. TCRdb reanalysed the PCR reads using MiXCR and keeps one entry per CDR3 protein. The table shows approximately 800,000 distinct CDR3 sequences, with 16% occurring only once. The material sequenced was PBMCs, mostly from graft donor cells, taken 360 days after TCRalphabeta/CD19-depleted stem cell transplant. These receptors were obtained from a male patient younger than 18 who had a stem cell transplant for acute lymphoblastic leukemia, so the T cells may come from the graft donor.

In nucleotides, the CDR3 is TGTGCCAGCTCACCGGCAGCGGGGATACAAGAGACCCAGTACTTC. It yields the protein CASSPAAGIQETQYF. J is TRBJ2-5 and V is TRBV18; 7 positions match TRBD2. The CDR3 loop spans 15 amino acids. The germline CDR1 and CDR2 sequences are KGHSH and LQKENI. Trimming removed 3 bases from V and 2 bases from J; junction bases left unmatched: 6. Full variable domain (rest looked up from reference TRBV18 and TRBJ2-5): NAGVMQNPRHLVRRRGQEARLRCSPMKGHSHVYWYRQLPEEGLKFMVYLQKENIIDESGMPKERFSAEFPKEGPSILRIQQVVRGDSAAYFCASSPAAGIQETQYFGPGTRLLVL.

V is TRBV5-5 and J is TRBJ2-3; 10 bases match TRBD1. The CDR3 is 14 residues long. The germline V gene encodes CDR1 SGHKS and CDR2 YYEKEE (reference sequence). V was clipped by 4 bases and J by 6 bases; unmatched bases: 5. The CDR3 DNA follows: TGTGCCAGCAGCGACGGGACAGGGGCTGATACGCAGTATTTT. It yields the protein CASSDGTGADTQYF.

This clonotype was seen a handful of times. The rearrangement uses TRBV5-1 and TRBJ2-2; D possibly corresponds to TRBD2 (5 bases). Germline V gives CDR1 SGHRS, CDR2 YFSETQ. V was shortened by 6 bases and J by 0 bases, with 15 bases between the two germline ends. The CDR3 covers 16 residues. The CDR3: CASTPSGTANTGELFF. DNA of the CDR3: TGCGCCAGCACACCCTCGGGAACAGCGAACACCGGGGAGCTGTTTTTT.

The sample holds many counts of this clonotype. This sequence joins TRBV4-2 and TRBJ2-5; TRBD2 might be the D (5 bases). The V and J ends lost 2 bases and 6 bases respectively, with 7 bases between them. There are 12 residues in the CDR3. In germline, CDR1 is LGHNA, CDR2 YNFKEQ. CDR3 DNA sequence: TGTGCCAGCAGCCAAAGCGGAAAGACCCAGTACTTC. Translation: CASSQSGKTQYF.

As DNA, the CDR3 is TGCAGTGCCTCCGGGACCCCGGATCAGCCCCAGCATTTT. Translation gives CSASGTPDQPQHF. The V call is TRBV20-1, the J call TRBJ1-5; D perhaps matches TRBD1 (5 bases). The V gene's germline CDR1 is DFQATT and CDR2 SNEGSKA (reference sequence). V was trimmed by 6 bases and J by 5 bases, leaving 14 bases between them. This CDR3 has 13 residues.

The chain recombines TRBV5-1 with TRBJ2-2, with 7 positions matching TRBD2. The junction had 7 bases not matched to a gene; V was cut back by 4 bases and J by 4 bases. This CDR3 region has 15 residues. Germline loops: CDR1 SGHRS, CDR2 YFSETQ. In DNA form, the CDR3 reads TGCGCCAGCAGCCTGGTCAGCGGGGTCACCGGGGAGCTGTTTTTT. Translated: CASSLVSGVTGELFF. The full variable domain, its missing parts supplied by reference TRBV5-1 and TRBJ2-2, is KAGVTQTPRYLIKTRGQQVTLSCSPISGHRSVSWYQQTPGQGLQFLFEYFSETQRNKGNFPGRFSGRQFSNSRSEMNVSTLELGDSALYLCASSLVSGVTGELFFGEGSRLTVL.

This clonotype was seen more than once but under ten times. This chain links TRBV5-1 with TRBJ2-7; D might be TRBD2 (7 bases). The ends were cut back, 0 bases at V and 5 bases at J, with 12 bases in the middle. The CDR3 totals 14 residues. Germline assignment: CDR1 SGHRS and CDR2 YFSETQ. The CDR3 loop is CASSLVAGANEQYF. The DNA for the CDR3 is TGCGCCAGCAGCTTGGTGGCGGGGGCTAACGAGCAGTACTTC.

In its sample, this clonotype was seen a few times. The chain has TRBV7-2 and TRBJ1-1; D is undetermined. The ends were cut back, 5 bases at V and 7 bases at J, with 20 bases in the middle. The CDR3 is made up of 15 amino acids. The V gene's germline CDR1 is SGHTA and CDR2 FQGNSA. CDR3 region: CASSLRWRKGGEAFF. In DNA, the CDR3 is TGTGCCAGCAGCCTGAGATGGCGTAAGGGCGGTGAAGCTTTCTTT.

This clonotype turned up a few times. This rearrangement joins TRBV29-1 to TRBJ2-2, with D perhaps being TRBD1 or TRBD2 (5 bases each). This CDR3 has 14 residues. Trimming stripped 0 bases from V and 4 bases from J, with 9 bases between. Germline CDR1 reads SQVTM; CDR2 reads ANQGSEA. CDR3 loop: CSVEEAGGTGELFF. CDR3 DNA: TGCAGCGTTGAAGAAGCTGGGGGCACCGGGGAGCTGTTTTTT.

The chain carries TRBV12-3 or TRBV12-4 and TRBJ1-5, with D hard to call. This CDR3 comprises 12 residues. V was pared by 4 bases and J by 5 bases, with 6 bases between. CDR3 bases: TGTGCCAGCAGTTCGAGGTATCAGCCCCAGCATTTT. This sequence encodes CASSSRYQPQHF.

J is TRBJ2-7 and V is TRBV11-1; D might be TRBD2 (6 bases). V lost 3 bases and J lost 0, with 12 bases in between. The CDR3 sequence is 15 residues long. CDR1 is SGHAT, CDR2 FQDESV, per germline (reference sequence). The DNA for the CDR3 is TGTGCCAGCAGCTTGGGACGGGACTTCTCCTACGAGCAGTACTTC. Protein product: CASSLGRDFSYEQYF.

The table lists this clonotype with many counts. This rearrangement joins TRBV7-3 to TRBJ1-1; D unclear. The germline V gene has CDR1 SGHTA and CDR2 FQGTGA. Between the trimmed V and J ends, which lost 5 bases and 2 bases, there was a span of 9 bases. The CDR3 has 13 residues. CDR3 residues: CASSARINTEAFF. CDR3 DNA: TGTGCCAGCAGCGCGAGGATTAACACTGAAGCTTTCTTT.

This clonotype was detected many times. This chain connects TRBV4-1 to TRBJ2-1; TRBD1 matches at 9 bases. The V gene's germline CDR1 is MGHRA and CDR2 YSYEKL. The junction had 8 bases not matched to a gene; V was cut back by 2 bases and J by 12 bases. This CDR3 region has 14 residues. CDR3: CASSQPGTGLGQFF. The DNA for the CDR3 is TGCGCCAGCAGCCAACCCGGGACAGGGCTGGGGCAGTTCTTC.

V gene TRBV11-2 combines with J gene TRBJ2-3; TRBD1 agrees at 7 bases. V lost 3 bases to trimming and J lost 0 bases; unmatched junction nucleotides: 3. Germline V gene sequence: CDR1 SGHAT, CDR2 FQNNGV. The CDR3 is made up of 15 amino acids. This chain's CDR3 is CASSFDRESTDTQYF. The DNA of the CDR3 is TGTGCCAGCAGCTTTGACAGGGAAAGCACAGATACGCAGTATTTT.

CDR3 DNA sequence: TGCAGCGTTGAGGACCTAGCACCCCCGTTCTTC. Its translation is CSVEDLAPPFF. The chain employs TRBV29-1 and TRBJ2-1; a possible D gene is TRBD2 (5 bases). Looked up from germline, CDR1 is SQVTM and CDR2 is ANQGSEA. The germline V and J ends were trimmed by 3 bases and 15 bases, with 15 bases remaining between them. CDR3 length: 11 residues.

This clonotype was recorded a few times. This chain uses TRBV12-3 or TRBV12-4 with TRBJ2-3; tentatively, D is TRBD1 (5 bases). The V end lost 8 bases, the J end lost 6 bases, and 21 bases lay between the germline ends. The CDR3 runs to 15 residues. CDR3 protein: CASLKGLGVGDTQYF. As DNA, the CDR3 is TGTGCCAGCTTAAAGGGGTTAGGGGTGGGGGATACGCAGTATTTT.

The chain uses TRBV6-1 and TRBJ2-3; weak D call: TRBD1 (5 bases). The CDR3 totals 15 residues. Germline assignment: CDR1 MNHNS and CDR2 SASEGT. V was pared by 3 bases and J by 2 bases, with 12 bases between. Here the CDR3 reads CASSEGLPPTDTQYF. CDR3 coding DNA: TGTGCCAGCAGTGAGGGGCTTCCTCCCACAGATACGCAGTATTTT.

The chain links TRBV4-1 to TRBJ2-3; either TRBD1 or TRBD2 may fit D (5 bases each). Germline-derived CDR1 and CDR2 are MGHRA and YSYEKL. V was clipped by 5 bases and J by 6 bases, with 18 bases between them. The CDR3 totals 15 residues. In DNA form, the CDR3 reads TGCGCCAGCAGCTACCTCAGAGTGGGGGTGGATACGCAGTATTTT. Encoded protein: CASSYLRVGVDTQYF.

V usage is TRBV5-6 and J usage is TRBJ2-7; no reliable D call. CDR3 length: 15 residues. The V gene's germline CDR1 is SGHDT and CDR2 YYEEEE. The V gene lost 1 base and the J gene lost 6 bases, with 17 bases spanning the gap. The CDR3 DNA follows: TGTGCCAGCAGCTTGTCCGCTACCCCACGCCGCGAGCAGTACTTC. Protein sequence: CASSLSATPRREQYF.

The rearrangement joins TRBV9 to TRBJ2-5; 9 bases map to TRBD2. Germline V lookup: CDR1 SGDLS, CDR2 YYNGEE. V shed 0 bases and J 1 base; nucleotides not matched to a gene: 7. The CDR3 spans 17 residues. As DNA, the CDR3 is TGTGCCAGCAGCGTAGATGCGACTAGCGGCGTCCAAGAGACCCAGTACTTC. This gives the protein CASSVDATSGVQETQYF.